This TCR beta chain was obtained from a study of cytomegalovirus exposure and HLA in healthy donors. Findings and caveats of the study: Reports indicate that TCR beta sequences accurately predicted the HLA-A and HLA-B alleles of most subjects. Investigators reported around 150 TCR beta chains as tied to cytomegalovirus.

CDR1 and CDR2 (germline): SGHNT, YENEEA. Trimming took 4 bases from V and 5 from J; bases not matched to a gene: 12. The CDR3 totals 16 residues. PCR employed 60 Vbeta and 13 Jbeta primers. Method: immunoSEQ multiplex PCR; TCRdb's copy keeps in-frame clones and lacks some. The repertoire holds some 85,000 clones, with over 60% as singletons. On this clone itself: Its antigen remains unknown.

The receptor's source is a man aged 35 to 55 in good health and CMV-seronegative. Material for sequencing was PBMCs. This sequence joins TRBV11-3 and TRBJ2-5; 8 bases map to TRBD2. The CDR3 nucleotides are TGTGCCAGCAGCTCGCGCTCCCACGGGGGGGGTGAGACCCAGTACTTC. Translating it yields CASSSRSHGGGETQYF.